This TCR beta chain was retrieved from a study of spatial heterogeneity in lung cancer. Findings of the study overall: Tumor TCRs that were ubiquitous and expanded showed up in blood more at resection than follow-up.

Time point meaning: blood at routine non-recurrence follow-up after resection. This clonotype was counted only a few times. Its antigen is undetermined. The study tagged each TCR cDNA molecule with a unique molecular identifier. One entry per CDR3 protein, called by TCRdb with MiXCR from the 5' RACE reads. The data contain 40,000 or so distinct CDR3 sequences, 10% to 13% of them singletons. V gave up 3 bases and J gave up 0 bases, with 11 bases separating them. This CDR3 has 16 amino acids. This clonotype was sampled from a female donor with early-stage non-small cell lung cancer. The J gene is TRBJ2-2, the V gene TRBV12-3 or TRBV12-4, with D tentatively TRBD2 (6 bases). The sample in question was PBMCs, obtained at follow-up. The CDR3 DNA follows: TGTGCCAGCAGTTTCCGGAGGGTAACGAACACCGGGGAGCTGTTTTTT. This codes for CASSFRRVTNTGELFF.